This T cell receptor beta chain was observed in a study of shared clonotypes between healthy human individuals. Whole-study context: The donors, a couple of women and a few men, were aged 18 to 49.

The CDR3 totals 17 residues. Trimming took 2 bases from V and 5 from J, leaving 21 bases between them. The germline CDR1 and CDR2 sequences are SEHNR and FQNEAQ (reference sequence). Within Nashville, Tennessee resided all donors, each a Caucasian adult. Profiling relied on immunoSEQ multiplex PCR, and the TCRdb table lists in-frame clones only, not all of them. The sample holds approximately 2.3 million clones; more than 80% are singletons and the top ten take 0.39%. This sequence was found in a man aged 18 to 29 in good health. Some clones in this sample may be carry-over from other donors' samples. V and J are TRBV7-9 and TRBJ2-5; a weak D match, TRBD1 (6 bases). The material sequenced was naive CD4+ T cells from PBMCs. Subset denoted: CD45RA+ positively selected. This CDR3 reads CASSLSGWGLDGETQYF. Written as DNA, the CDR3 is TGTGCCAGCAGCTTATCGGGTTGGGGGCTGGATGGGGAGACCCAGTACTTC.